Here is one T cell receptor (beta chain) with its context. Losses at the gene ends were 4 bases for V and 8 bases for J; bases not matched to a gene: 5. Germline V lookup: CDR1 SGHTA, CDR2 FQGNSA. This CDR3 contains 14 residues. Indicated treatment: randomized to nivolumab then ipilimumab (arm A) or the reverse (arm B). None of the patients previously received DNA-damaging chemotherapy. Sorted cells were live CD3+CD8+, lacking CD19 and CD56, from PBMCs. Produced via immunoSEQ multiplex PCR; TCRdb's table is partial and in-frame only. Of about 19,000 clones listed, around 78% are singletons. This sample stems from a study of sequential checkpoint blockade in melanoma. Study at large: Randomization was 1:1 between first-line nivolumab→ipilimumab and ipilimumab→nivolumab. Both treatment sequences were followed by maintenance nivolumab.

The V gene is TRBV7-2, the J gene TRBJ2-1, with 10 bases identical to TRBD2. The sequenced sample was CD8+ T cells sorted from blood (inferred from file names), obtained from a patient given nivolumab and ipilimumab in sequence. The sequence came from a human donor with melanoma. In nucleotides, the CDR3 is TGTGCCAGCAGCTCGAGCGGGGGGGCCTATGAGCAGTTCTTC. Translating gives CASSSSGGAYEQFF. Variable domain in full (rest from reference TRBV7-2 and TRBJ2-1): GAGVSQSPSNKVTEKGKDVELRCDPISGHTALYWYRQSLGQGLEFLIYFQGNSAPDKSGLPSDRFSAERTGGSVSTLTIQRTQQEDSAVYLCASSSSGGAYEQFFGPGTRLTVL.